Each of the 19 T cell receptor beta chains below was sequenced from the same sample in a study of blood T cell repertoires in COVID-19. Only in-frame clones appear in the TCRdb table, and some are missing; sequencing was by immunoSEQ multiplex PCR. The sample consists of around 250,000 clones, approximately 88% of them appearing once. Source material: PBMCs or T cells enriched from blood (not recorded which). The receptors stem from a woman aged 40 to 50 with acute COVID-19.

The chain joins TRBV6-2 or TRBV6-3 to TRBJ2-6; a weak D match, TRBD1 (5 bases). This CDR3 comprises 18 residues. From germline, CDR1 is MNHEY and CDR2 SVGEGT. V shed 2 bases and J shed 0 bases, with 14 bases lying between them. CDR3 sequence reads: CASSYGAGGSSGANVLTF. The CDR3 DNA is TGTGCCAGCAGTTACGGGGCAGGCGGCAGCTCTGGGGCCAACGTCCTGACTTTC.

The chain links TRBV5-5 to TRBJ2-5, with 12 bases that match TRBD2. The J segment lost 3 bases and the V segment lost 4 bases, leaving 7 bases of the junction unmatched. This CDR3 is 16 amino acids long. Germline lookup yields CDR1 SGHKS and CDR2 YYEKEE (reference sequence). The CDR3: CASSAKWTSGKETQYF. The CDR3 nucleotides are TGTGCCAGCAGCGCGAAATGGACTAGCGGGAAAGAGACCCAGTACTTC. Together with reference TRBV5-5 and TRBJ2-5, the CDR3 gives the full variable domain: DAGVTQSPTHLIKTRGQQVTLRCSPISGHKSVSWYQQVLGQGPQFIFQYYEKEERGRGNFPDRFSARQFPNYSSELNVNALLLGDSALYLCASSAKWTSGKETQYFGPGTRLLVL.

The rearrangement joins TRBV19 to TRBJ1-2; the D gene is possibly TRBD1 (6 bases). The ends were cut back, 6 bases at V and 9 bases at J, with 20 bases in the middle. CDR1 and CDR2 from the germline V gene are LNHDA and SQIVND (reference sequence). CDR3 size: 14 residues. This chain's CDR3 is CASSPTGIRASYTF. CDR3 nucleotide sequence: TGTGCCAGTAGCCCCACAGGGATTCGAGCCAGCTACACCTTC.

This chain links TRBV7-6 with TRBJ1-1, with D possibly matching TRBD1 (6 bases). V shed 0 bases and J shed 0 bases, with 17 bases lying between them. The CDR3 consists of 18 residues. The germline V gene has CDR1 SGHVS and CDR2 FNYEAQ. The CDR3: CASSLAPQGSMLNTEAFF. CDR3 DNA sequence: TGTGCCAGCAGCTTAGCCCCACAGGGAAGCATGTTGAACACTGAAGCTTTCTTT. Looking up the rest from reference TRBV7-6 and TRBJ1-1 gives the full variable domain: GAGVSQSPRYKVTKRGQDVALRCDPISGHVSLYWYRQALGQGPEFLTYFNYEAQQDKSGLPNDRFSAERPEGSISTLTIQRTEQRDSAMYRCASSLAPQGSMLNTEAFFGQGTRLTVV.

The CDR3 is CASSLVRGYEQYF. In nucleotides, the CDR3 is TGTGCCAGCAGCTTGGTCAGGGGTTACGAGCAGTACTTC. This rearrangement joins TRBV5-6 to TRBJ2-7, with a weak D call TRBD1 (6 bases). Germline-derived CDR1 and CDR2 are SGHDT and YYEEEE. Between the trimmed V and J ends, which lost 0 bases and 4 bases, there was a span of 8 bases. The CDR3 length is 13 residues.

This clone was counted between two and nine times. The rearrangement uses TRBV11-2 and TRBJ1-4; 7 nucleotides align to TRBD1. Germline lookup yields CDR1 SGHAT and CDR2 FQNNGV. Germline trimming cut 6 bases from V and 7 bases from J; bases unmatched to any gene: 5. The length of the CDR3 is 13 residues. The CDR3, as DNA: TGTGCCAGCAGTTCGACAGGGAGTGAAAAACTGTTTTTT. Protein sequence: CASSSTGSEKLFF.

V is TRBV5-1 and J is TRBJ2-7; TRBD2 matches 9 bases. The CDR3 length is 16 residues. Trimming took 1 base from V and 6 from J; bases not matched to a gene: 11. Germline-derived CDR1 and CDR2 are SGHRS and YFSETQ. The CDR3 nucleotides read TGCGCCAGCAGCTTGTCCGCGGGAGGGCCTTTCGGCGAGCAGTACTTC. Translating it yields CASSLSAGGPFGEQYF.

CDR3 in DNA: TGTGCCAGCAGCCATCTAGGGGAAGATAATTCACCCCTCCACTTT. It yields the protein CASSHLGEDNSPLHF. This chain joins TRBV3-1 (or the pseudogene TRBV3-2) and TRBJ1-6, with D perhaps TRBD1 (5 bases). Germline V gene sequence: CDR1 LGHDT, CDR2 YNNKEL (reference sequence). The CDR3 spans 15 residues. The V and J ends lost 3 bases and 5 bases respectively, with 11 bases between them.

The chain uses TRBV9 and TRBJ2-2; D gene uncertain. CDR1 and CDR2 (germline): SGDLS, YYNGEE. CDR3 length equals 14 residues. V dropped 0 bases and J dropped 6 bases, with 9 bases sitting between them. This CDR3 is CASSVVAESGELFF. CDR3 bases: TGTGCCAGCAGCGTAGTGGCGGAGTCCGGGGAGCTGTTTTTT.

CDR3 nucleotides: TGTGCCAGCAGTGAAAAGAGGGGACAGGGACTCTATGGCTACACCTTC. It specifies CASSEKRGQGLYGYTF. The chain carries TRBV6-1 and TRBJ1-2; TRBD1 aligns across 9 bases. The CDR3 contains 16 residues. Losses at the gene ends were 2 bases for V and 4 bases for J; bases not matched to a gene: 8. CDR1 and CDR2 from the germline V gene are MNHNS and SASEGT.

In its sample, this clone was seen a few times. This chain connects TRBV2 to TRBJ2-7; 7 positions match TRBD1. The CDR3 extends over 13 amino acids. Per the germline V gene, CDR1 is SNHLY and CDR2 is FYNNEI. The ends lost 6 bases at V and 2 bases at J; junction bases unmatched: 4. CDR3 bases: TGTGCCAGCAGGTCGACAGGGCCCTACGAGCAGTACTTC. Amino acids: CASRSTGPYEQYF.

The chain joins TRBV18 to TRBJ2-1, with TRBD2 as a possible D gene (5 bases). Germline V gene lookup returns CDR1 KGHSH and CDR2 LQKENI. This CDR3 has 15 amino acids. V gave up 3 bases and J gave up 2 bases, with 11 bases separating them. As DNA, the CDR3 is TGTGCCAGCTCACCGCCGGGGTCCGCCTACAATGAGCAGTTCTTC. Amino acids: CASSPPGSAYNEQFF.

The chain combines TRBV7-9 with TRBJ2-7; 12 bases align to TRBD1. Germline CDR1 SEHNR, CDR2 FQNEAQ (reference sequence). The CDR3 is 14 amino acids. Trimming removed 3 bases from V and 4 bases from J; junction bases left unmatched: 1. CDR3 in DNA: TGTGCCAGCAGCTTGGGACAGGGGGCTTACGAGCAGTACGTC. It yields the protein CASSLGQGAYEQYV.

The rearrangement links TRBV5-6 to TRBJ2-5; 10 bases are a match to TRBD1. This CDR3 spans 16 amino acids. V shed 4 bases, J shed 4 bases, and the junction held 10 bases outside the gene matches. Germline CDR1 SGHDT, CDR2 YYEEEE. DNA of the CDR3: TGTGCCAGCAGCACCGGACAGGGGGTTCTTGGAGAGACCCAGTACTTC. It is translated as CASSTGQGVLGETQYF.

This chain links TRBV25-1 with TRBJ1-1; D is possibly TRBD1 (5 bases). V was pared by 5 bases and J by 7 bases, with 17 bases between. CDR1 is MGHDK, CDR2 SYGVNS, per germline. The CDR3 extends over 14 amino acids. The CDR3 here is CASSLGQGLFEAFF. The CDR3 DNA reads as TGTGCCAGCAGTTTGGGGCAGGGTCTATTTGAAGCTTTCTTT.

The rearrangement uses TRBV6-1 and TRBJ2-3; D is perhaps TRBD2 (6 bases). Germline CDR1 is MNHNS and CDR2 is SASEGT. Trimming took off 2 bases at V and 1 base at J, with 7 bases between the two ends. The CDR3 has 14 residues. CDR3 nucleotides: TGTGCCAGCAGTGAACTAGCGCGCACAGATACGCAGTATTTT. Amino acid sequence: CASSELARTDTQYF.

The sample holds a few counts of this clone. The rearrangement uses TRBV4-2 and TRBJ1-6; 9 bases fit TRBD1. The germline gives CDR1 LGHNA, CDR2 YNFKEQ. The CDR3 runs to 21 residues. The V gene end was trimmed by 1 base and the J gene end by 4 bases; junction bases not matched to a gene: 17. The CDR3 loop reads CASSQVFGGTGSNLYNSPLHF. CDR3 coding DNA: TGTGCCAGCAGCCAAGTCTTTGGCGGGACAGGGTCCAATCTATATAATTCACCCCTCCACTTT.

The chain joins TRBV28 to TRBJ2-7; D remains ambiguous. V lost 3 bases and J lost 3, with 6 bases in between. The CDR3 is 12 amino acids. Per the germline V gene, CDR1 is MDHEN and CDR2 is SYDVKM. In nucleotides, the CDR3 is TGTGCCAGCAGTTTCCTTAACTACGAGCAGTACTTC. Amino acids: CASSFLNYEQYF.

The chain couples TRBV14 to TRBJ2-1, with D maybe TRBD2 (5 bases). The germline V and J ends were trimmed by 4 bases and 4 bases, with 5 bases remaining between them. This CDR3 is built from 12 residues. CDR1 is SGHDN, CDR2 FVKESK, per germline. The CDR3 coding sequence is TGTGCCAGCAGCCCGGGGTACAATGAGCAGTTCTTC. This gives the protein CASSPGYNEQFF.